This T cell receptor beta chain was observed in a study of neoadjuvant anti-PD-1 for oral cavity cancer. Study conclusions and caveats: Non-responders to neoadjuvant nivolumab had significantly more clonal PBMC T cells than responders.

V was trimmed by 0 bases and J by 4 bases, leaving 7 bases between them. Germline values: CDR1 SGDLS, CDR2 YYNGEE. The CDR3 sequence is 13 residues long. This clone turned up a few times. Its antigen is as yet unknown. Other nucleotide sequences in the sample specify the same CDR3. Produced via immunoSEQ multiplex PCR; TCRdb's table is partial and in-frame only. The sample comprises approximately 72,000 clones, 83% of which are singletons, and nearly 3.5% rests with the top ten. The sequenced sample was PBMCs, obtained before nivolumab (anti-PD-1) treatment. The V and J genes are TRBV9 and TRBJ1-2; D gene unclear. This clonotype was sampled from a person between 40 and 85 years old with oral cavity squamous cell carcinoma. CDR3 bases: TGTGCCAGCAGCGTAGAGGACGGCTATGGCTACACCTTC. It specifies CASSVEDGYGYTF. Full variable domain (outside the CDR3, taken from reference TRBV9 and TRBJ1-2): DSGVTQTPKHLITATGQRVTLRCSPRSGDLSVYWYQQSLDQGLQFLIQYYNGEERAKGNILERFSAQQFPDLHSELNLSSLELGDSALYFCASSVEDGYGYTFGSGTRLTVV.